Detailed here is one T cell receptor beta chain. Its antigen is still unknown. Germline loops: CDR1 SGHVT, CDR2 SQSDAQ. Trimming stripped 5 bases from V and 6 bases from J, with 4 bases between. This CDR3 region has 10 residues. Transcripts of RNA were the source for amplifying TCR beta CDR3 regions. The workflow started with a first-round RT-PCR run with HTBI primers and then moved on to a second-round multiplex PCR. TCRdb reprocessed the multiplex PCR reads via MiXCR and lists one record per CDR3 protein. Altogether about 400,000 distinct CDR3 sequences are present, around 19% being singletons, with the ten largest covering roughly 1.5%. The data were obtained in a study of Graves' ophthalmopathy and Graves' hyperthyroidism. Study findings and constraints: Blood was where most expanded thyroid clonotypes above 0.001 frequency also turned up. Ophthalmopathy was separated from stable hyperthyroidism by a 13-signature model with 87.88% sensitivity and roughly 84% specificity.

The TCR was taken from a young woman with Graves' ophthalmopathy. V is TRBV7-4 and J is TRBJ1-1; D gene ambiguous. Sequencing was carried out using peripheral blood. CDR3 region: CASSVPEAFF. The CDR3 nucleotides are TGTGCCAGCAGCGTCCCTGAAGCTTTCTTT.